The entry below gives a single T cell receptor beta chain sequence along with its context. This entry belongs to a study of blood T cell repertoires in COVID-19. Overall study context: Samples representing acute and convalescent COVID-19 were sourced from the United States, Italy and Spain. T cells, B-cell-depleted T cells, or PBMCs supplied cDNA or gDNA.

Authors' methods: Amplification of reference gene primers provided the estimated nucleated cell counts. Clones were read by immunoSEQ multiplex PCR, and TCRdb kept only the in-frame ones, dropping some. The V and J calls and clone size come from that table; D and trimming were worked out from the DNA. The sample consists of 110,000 to 150,000 clones, roughly 82% of them appearing once. Trimming removed 6 bases from V and 5 bases from J, with 10 bases in between. Germline values: CDR1 MDHEN, CDR2 SYDVKM. This CDR3 is built from 12 residues. The genes are TRBV28 and TRBJ1-2; no clear D. This TCR was sampled from a man between 60 and 75 years old with active or convalescent COVID-19. Sequencing used peripheral blood. CDR3 sequence reads: CASSTTVYGYTF. For the CDR3, the DNA is TGTGCCAGCAGCACTACGGTTTATGGCTACACCTTC.